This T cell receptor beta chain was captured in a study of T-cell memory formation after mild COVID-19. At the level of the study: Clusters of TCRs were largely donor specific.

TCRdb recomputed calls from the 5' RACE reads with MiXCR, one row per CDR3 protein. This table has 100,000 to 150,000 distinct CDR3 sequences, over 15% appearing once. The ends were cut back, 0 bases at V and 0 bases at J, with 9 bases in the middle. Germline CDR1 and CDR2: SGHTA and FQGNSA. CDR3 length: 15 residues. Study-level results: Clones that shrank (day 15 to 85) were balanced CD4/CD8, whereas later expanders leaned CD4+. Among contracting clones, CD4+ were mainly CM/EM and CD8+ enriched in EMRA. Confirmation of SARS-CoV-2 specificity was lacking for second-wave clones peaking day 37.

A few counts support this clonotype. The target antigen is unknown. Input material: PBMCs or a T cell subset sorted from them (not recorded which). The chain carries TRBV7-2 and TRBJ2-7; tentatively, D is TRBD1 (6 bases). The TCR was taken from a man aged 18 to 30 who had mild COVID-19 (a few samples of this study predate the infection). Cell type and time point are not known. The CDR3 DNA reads TGTGCCAGCAGCTTAGCCTGGGGGCCCTCCTACGAGCAGTACTTC. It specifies CASSLAWGPSYEQYF.